These 5 T cell receptor beta chains came from one sample sequenced in a study of T cells after yellow fever vaccination. Using its own MiXCR run on the 5' RACE reads, TCRdb lists one record per CDR3 protein. The repertoire has more than 20,000 distinct CDR3 sequences, under 5.5% of them found once; the top ten carry 10% to 15%. Material: PBMCs, either bulk or a sorted T-cell subset (CD4+, CD8+, memory, or dextramer-sorted; not recorded which), obtained 15 days after the yellow fever booster vaccination. The receptors derive from a man aged 25-45 years who received the YFV17D yellow fever vaccine.

There are many counts of this clonotype. The rearrangement links TRBV19 to TRBJ2-2; D perhaps matches TRBD2 (6 bases). CDR1 and CDR2 (germline): LNHDA, SQIVND (reference sequence). The CDR3 sequence is 14 residues long. The V and J ends lost 7 bases and 6 bases respectively, with 15 bases between them. For the CDR3, the DNA is TGTGCCAGTAACCGACTAGTTTCGGCCGGGGAGCTGTTTTTT. Translating gives CASNRLVSAGELFF.

This clonotype occurred many times. This sequence joins TRBV7-2 and TRBJ2-7; no definite D call. This CDR3 spans 12 amino acids. Trimming cost V 5 bases and J 2 bases, with 7 bases left between them. Germline V lookup: CDR1 SGHTA, CDR2 FQGNSA. The CDR3 reads CASSLPPYEQYF. For the CDR3, the DNA is TGTGCCAGCAGCCTACCGCCCTACGAGCAGTACTTC. Full variable domain (rest looked up from reference TRBV7-2 and TRBJ2-7): GAGVSQSPSNKVTEKGKDVELRCDPISGHTALYWYRQSLGQGLEFLIYFQGNSAPDKSGLPSDRFSAERTGGSVSTLTIQRTQQEDSAVYLCASSLPPYEQYFGPGTRLTVT.

This clonotype was seen repeatedly, ten times or more. The rearrangement uses TRBV18 and TRBJ2-7; D tentatively fits TRBD1 or TRBD2 (5 bases each). V shed 2 bases and J shed 4 bases, with 12 bases lying between them. Germline V gene data show CDR1 as KGHSH and CDR2 as LQKENI. The CDR3 covers 14 residues. The chain's CDR3 is CASSPGTRGYEQYF. As DNA, the CDR3 is TGTGCCAGCTCACCAGGTACGAGGGGTTACGAGCAGTACTTC.

Ten or more counts support this clonotype. This chain joins TRBV27 and TRBJ2-7; TRBD1 aligns across 7 bases. Trimming removed 6 bases from V and 7 bases from J; junction bases left unmatched: 9. This CDR3 comprises 13 residues. CDR1 MNHEY and CDR2 SMNVEV come from the germline V gene (reference sequence). The CDR3 DNA reads as TGTGCCAGCAGCAGGGACAGCTACTTTGAGCAGTACTTC. It yields the protein CASSRDSYFEQYF.

This clonotype appeared many times. This sequence joins TRBV18 and TRBJ1-5, with D unclear. CDR1 is KGHSH, CDR2 LQKENI, per germline. V was clipped by 4 bases and J by 6 bases, with 19 bases between them. The CDR3 spans 16 residues. CDR3 nucleotides: TGTGCCAGCTCACAAAATTCGGGGAAGATCGGTCAGCCCCAGCATTTT. Its protein is CASSQNSGKIGQPQHF.